The clone carrying this T cell receptor beta chain was observed a handful of times. Antigen specificity is unknown. TCRdb processed the 5' RACE reads anew with MiXCR; each CDR3 protein has one entry. The data show around 80,000 distinct CDR3 sequences, roughly 13% seen once. This sample is part of a study of T-cell memory formation after mild COVID-19. Study-wide findings and caveats: CD4+ bias marked clones expanding day 15 to 37, unlike balanced contracting clones. CD4+ contracting clones lay mainly in CM and EM, CD8+ ones in EMRA.

CDR1 is SGHTA, CDR2 FQGNSA, per germline. This CDR3 comprises 15 residues. The V segment lost 5 bases and the J segment 7 bases; nucleotides outside the gene matches: 13. The sequence derives from a man aged 18 to 29 who had mild COVID-19 (a few samples of this study predate the infection). Cell type and time point are not known. Sequences were obtained from PBMCs or a T cell subset sorted from them (not recorded which). This chain uses TRBV7-2 with TRBJ2-7; 8 nucleotides agree with TRBD2. CDR3 in DNA: TGTGCCAGCAGCCTAGAAGCGGGGGCCGTCCTTGAGCAGTACTTC. This codes for CASSLEAGAVLEQYF.